The 21 T cell receptor beta chains presented below share a single source sample, sequenced in a study of blood T cell repertoires in COVID-19. Clones were sequenced by immunoSEQ multiplex PCR, and TCRdb holds only the in-frame ones, with some missing. The data contain around 450,000 clones, around 89% of them singletons. Sequencing was carried out using peripheral blood. The receptors originated from a woman aged 30 to 39 with acute or convalescent COVID-19.

V is TRBV19 and J is TRBJ1-6; weak D call: TRBD1 (5 bases). The CDR3 is 13 residues long. Germline V gene lookup returns CDR1 LNHDA and CDR2 SQIVND (reference sequence). V shed 6 bases and J shed 9 bases, with 12 bases lying between them. The CDR3 bases are TGTGCCAGTAGCGGGACTAAGGTTTCACCCCTCCACTTT. Translation: CASSGTKVSPLHF.

This chain links TRBV28 with TRBJ1-1; tentative D call: TRBD1 (6 bases). Germline V gene sequence: CDR1 MDHEN, CDR2 SYDVKM. Trimming cost V 6 bases and J 7 bases, with 30 bases left between them. This CDR3 comprises 18 residues. The CDR3 DNA reads as TGTGCCAGCAGACACAACAGGGTTCGACCCGTGCCCTTAAATGAAGCTTTCTTT. It codes for CASRHNRVRPVPLNEAFF.

The V call is TRBV20-1, the J call TRBJ2-7; unclear D gene. V shed 3 bases and J shed 6 bases, with 18 bases lying between them. The CDR3 is 14 residues long. The germline V gene has CDR1 DFQATT and CDR2 SNEGSKA (reference sequence). CDR3 amino acids: CSASLSVIRSEQYF. The CDR3, as DNA: TGCAGTGCTAGTCTCAGCGTCATTCGTAGCGAGCAGTACTTC.

The chain links TRBV11-3 to TRBJ1-1, with TRBD1 identical over 10 bases. The CDR3 extends over 14 amino acids. J lost 3 bases, V lost 5 bases, and 3 bases had no gene match. From germline, CDR1 is SGHNT and CDR2 YENEEA. The CDR3 sequence is CASSPGQGYTEAFF. The CDR3 DNA follows: TGTGCCAGCAGCCCGGGACAGGGGTACACTGAAGCTTTCTTT.

The V call is TRBV30, the J call TRBJ1-5, with D unclear. In germline, CDR1 is GTSNPN, CDR2 SVGIG (reference sequence). Trimming removed 4 bases at V and 5 bases at J, with 9 bases between. The CDR3 has 12 residues. This chain's CDR3 is CAWKLGDQPQHF. The CDR3 nucleotides read TGTGCCTGGAAGTTAGGAGATCAGCCCCAGCATTTT.

The V call is TRBV9, the J call TRBJ2-5, with 9 bases matching TRBD2. This CDR3 spans 14 amino acids. Germline V CDR1 and CDR2: SGDLS, YYNGEE. The V and J ends lost 2 bases and 5 bases, in that order; junction bases with no gene match: 4. The CDR3 sequence is CASSVSGGRETQYF. Here the CDR3 DNA reads TGTGCCAGCAGCGTTAGCGGGGGCCGGGAGACCCAGTACTTC.

The chain has TRBV9 and TRBJ1-1, with a tentative D call TRBD1 (5 bases). CDR1 is SGDLS, CDR2 YYNGEE, per germline. V lost 3 bases to trimming and J lost 6 bases, with 15 bases between them. This CDR3 contains 14 residues. CDR3 bases: TGTGCCAGCAGCGAGTACGGGACGGGGGCTGAAGCTTTCTTT. Translation: CASSEYGTGAEAFF.

The chain links TRBV2 to TRBJ1-4; D possibly corresponds to TRBD1 (6 bases). Germline assignment: CDR1 SNHLY and CDR2 FYNNEI. CDR3 length equals 15 residues. Trimming left V 8 bases short and J 2 bases short, with 15 bases between. The CDR3 DNA is TGTGCCAGCGTTACACCACAGGGTACTAATGAAAAACTGTTTTTT. Translated: CASVTPQGTNEKLFF.

The rearrangement uses TRBV6-6 and TRBJ2-7; 8 positions match TRBD1. The germline CDR1 and CDR2 sequences are MNHNY and SVGAGI (reference sequence). The CDR3 loop spans 14 amino acids. The V and J ends lost 0 bases and 3 bases, in that order; junction bases with no gene match: 1. The CDR3 DNA sequence: TGTGCCAGCAGTTACTCGGGACAGGTCTACGAGCAGTACTTC. It yields the protein CASSYSGQVYEQYF.

The chain joins TRBV7-9 to TRBJ2-6, with 14 bases lining up with TRBD2. CDR3 length: 19 amino acids. From germline, CDR1 is SEHNR and CDR2 FQNEAQ (reference sequence). After removal of 5 bases from V and 2 bases from J, the junction contained 8 bases not matched to a gene. The CDR3 here is CASSPLRLAGGPGANVLTF. The DNA of the CDR3 is TGTGCCAGCAGCCCTCTCAGACTAGCGGGGGGGCCTGGGGCCAACGTCCTGACTTTC.

This clone was detected a few times. The chain has TRBV20-1 and TRBJ2-5, with D maybe TRBD1 (6 bases). The V gene's germline CDR1 is DFQATT and CDR2 SNEGSKA (reference sequence). CDR3 length equals 15 residues. V lost 3 bases, J lost 3 bases, and 17 bases lay in between. CDR3 DNA sequence: TGCAGTGCTAGTCAATCGAGGGGGTATGAAGAGACCCAGTACTTC. It yields the protein CSASQSRGYEETQYF.

This clone showed up just a few times. The chain has TRBV2 and TRBJ1-5, with a tentative D call TRBD1 (5 bases). CDR3 size: 14 residues. From germline, CDR1 is SNHLY and CDR2 FYNNEI. With 4 bases removed from V and 5 bases from J, the gap between germline ends came to 12 bases. The CDR3 DNA follows: TGTGCCAGCAGTGTCCGACAGTCGGATCAGCCCCAGCATTTT. This encodes CASSVRQSDQPQHF.

The chain combines TRBV6-5 with TRBJ2-2, with D possibly being TRBD1 (6 bases). Germline CDR1 reads MNHEY; CDR2 reads SVGAGI. The CDR3 loop spans 15 amino acids. V lost 4 bases and J lost 1, with 10 bases in between. The CDR3 here is CASSFGQRNTGELFF. In nucleotides, the CDR3 is TGTGCCAGCAGTTTTGGACAGAGGAACACCGGGGAGCTGTTTTTT.

The rearrangement uses TRBV30 and TRBJ1-2; no reliable D call. V was trimmed by 5 bases and J by 0 bases, leaving 25 bases between them. The CDR3 sequence is 18 residues long. Germline-derived CDR1 and CDR2 are GTSNPN and SVGIG (reference sequence). For the CDR3, the DNA is TGTGCCTGGTCTTCACCCGGGGTTTTCGCCCAACCTAACTATGGCTACACCTTC. Translating gives CAWSSPGVFAQPNYGYTF.

J is TRBJ1-1 and V is TRBV6-5; D is perhaps TRBD1 (5 bases). Trimming shortened V by 5 bases and J by 3 bases, and 16 bases separated the two germline ends. Germline CDR1 reads MNHEY; CDR2 reads SVGAGI. The CDR3 has 15 amino acids. CDR3 residues: CASSRMSQGHTEAFF. The CDR3 nucleotides are TGTGCCAGCAGTAGGATGAGTCAGGGTCACACTGAAGCTTTCTTT.

J is TRBJ1-1 and V is TRBV18; 8 bases are shared with TRBD1. This CDR3 region has 14 residues. J was trimmed by 4 bases and V by 5 bases; bases with no gene match: 6. Germline CDR1 KGHSH, CDR2 LQKENI. The CDR3 loop is CASSSGTGGTEAFF. The CDR3 nucleotides read TGTGCCAGCTCATCAGGGACAGGTGGCACTGAAGCTTTCTTT.

This clone showed up just once. The gene calls are TRBV12-3 or TRBV12-4 and TRBJ1-2; D not certain. The length of the CDR3 is 11 residues. V was trimmed by 1 base and J by 13 bases, leaving 10 bases between them. The CDR3 reads CASSLGRRVTF. The CDR3 DNA sequence: TGTGCCAGCAGTTTAGGCAGGCGAGTCACCTTC.

V is TRBV14 and J is TRBJ1-2; TRBD1 might be the D (5 bases). This CDR3 has 13 residues. Per germline, CDR1 SGHDN and CDR2 FVKESK. Trimming removed 4 bases from V and 9 bases from J, with 15 bases in between. The CDR3 is CASSLTESTSYTF. The CDR3 DNA is TGTGCCAGCAGCCTGACAGAGTCGACGAGCTACACCTTC.

This chain joins TRBV6-6 and TRBJ1-6; 7 bases line up with TRBD1. The CDR3 spans 15 residues. V was pared by 0 bases and J by 5 bases, with 1 base of the junction left unmatched. Germline V gives CDR1 MNHNY, CDR2 SVGAGI (reference sequence). DNA for the CDR3: TGTGCCAGCAGTTACTCCGGGACAGATAATTCACCCCTCCACTTT. It specifies CASSYSGTDNSPLHF.

A single count supports this clone. J is TRBJ1-1 and V is TRBV28; D is ambiguous. Trimming removed 6 bases from V and 5 bases from J, with 16 bases in between. The CDR3 loop spans 14 amino acids. In germline, CDR1 is MDHEN, CDR2 SYDVKM. CDR3: CASSTFSPGTEAFF. The CDR3 DNA is TGTGCCAGCAGCACCTTTAGCCCGGGGACTGAAGCTTTCTTT.

The table lists this clone with a few counts. The chain is built from TRBV2 and TRBJ2-5, with a weak D call TRBD1 (6 bases). CDR1 is SNHLY and CDR2 is FYNNEI in the germline V gene. The V end lost 5 bases, the J end lost 4 bases, and 14 bases lay between the germline ends. The CDR3 length is 14 residues. CDR3 nucleotide sequence: TGTGCCAGCAGTAAAACAGGGAGCGGAGAGACCCAGTACTTC. As protein: CASSKTGSGETQYF.